Shown below are 10 T cell receptor beta chains from a single sample sequenced in a study of shared clonotypes between healthy human individuals. The protocol was immunoSEQ multiplex PCR, while the TCRdb copy is restricted to in-frame clones and leaves out a portion. The profile shows fewer than 850,000 clones, roughly 78% of them singletons. Sequencing input: memory CD4+ T cells sorted from blood. Regarding subset: CD45RA-negative fraction. Receptor source: a woman aged 30 to 39 in good health.

This clone has more than one count but fewer than ten. This chain links TRBV14 with TRBJ1-2; D is possibly TRBD1 (5 bases). The CDR3 length is 13 residues. The V gene's germline CDR1 is SGHDN and CDR2 FVKESK. V was shortened by 5 bases and J by 4 bases, with 11 bases between the two germline ends. DNA of the CDR3: TGTGCCAGCAGCGAAGGGGCAGTCTATGGCTACACCTTC. Encoded protein: CASSEGAVYGYTF.

The chain joins TRBV19 to TRBJ1-6; a possible D gene is TRBD1 (5 bases). CDR3 length equals 13 residues. CDR1 is LNHDA and CDR2 is SQIVND in the germline V gene (reference sequence). With 6 bases removed from V and 7 bases from J, the gap between germline ends came to 10 bases. The CDR3 loop reads CASSGTVNSPLHF. The CDR3, as DNA: TGTGCCAGTAGCGGGACGGTGAATTCACCCCTCCACTTT.

The chain has TRBV2 and TRBJ2-7; 14 bases line up with TRBD2. Germline V gene data show CDR1 as SNHLY and CDR2 as FYNNEI. The CDR3 loop spans 14 amino acids. The J segment lost 4 bases and the V segment lost 7 bases, leaving 3 bases of the junction unmatched. The DNA for the CDR3 is TGTGCCAGCAATCGACTAGCGGGAGGGTACGAGCAGTACTTC. It yields the protein CASNRLAGGYEQYF.

The CDR3 DNA follows: TGTGCCTGGAGGAGAAAAGGTACCGGGGAGCTGTTTTTT. Translating gives CAWRRKGTGELFF. The J gene is TRBJ2-2, the V gene TRBV30; no clear D gene. V lost 3 bases to trimming and J lost 5 bases, with 10 bases between them. Looked up from germline, CDR1 is GTSNPN and CDR2 is SVGIG (reference sequence). The length of the CDR3 is 13 residues.

V gene TRBV10-3 combines with J gene TRBJ1-2; a possible D gene is TRBD1 (5 bases). CDR3 length equals 14 residues. Trimming took off 5 bases at V and 0 bases at J, with 10 bases between the two ends. Per the germline V gene, CDR1 is ENHRY and CDR2 is SYGVKD. In DNA, the CDR3 is TGTGCCATCAGTTCCAGGGCAGCTAACTATGGCTACACCTTC. Its protein is CAISSRAANYGYTF.

A note on this clone: Different DNA sequences within this sample yield the same CDR3. The rearrangement uses TRBV18 and TRBJ1-2, with 10 bases matching TRBD1. Germline trimming cut 3 bases from V and 5 bases from J; bases unmatched to any gene: 3. This CDR3 has 14 amino acids. The germline V gene encodes CDR1 KGHSH and CDR2 LQKENI. CDR3 sequence reads: CASSPGQGKYGYTF. In nucleotides, the CDR3 is TGTGCCAGCTCACCGGGACAGGGGAAATATGGCTACACCTTC.

The chain has TRBV19 and TRBJ2-2; 10 bases are a match to TRBD2. V was clipped by 8 bases and J by 4 bases; unmatched bases: 7. The CDR3 sequence is 15 residues long. Germline V gene data show CDR1 as LNHDA and CDR2 as SQIVND (reference sequence). CDR3 sequence (DNA): TGTGCCAGTGGACCAACTAGCGGGGTCACCGGGGAGCTGTTTTTT. Its translation: CASGPTSGVTGELFF.

At least ten counts were recorded for this clone. This chain joins TRBV27 and TRBJ2-7; no firm D call. The CDR3 contains 15 residues. Looked up from germline, CDR1 is MNHEY and CDR2 is SMNVEV (reference sequence). V lost 5 bases to trimming and J lost 3 bases, with 17 bases between them. CDR3: CASSATALGLYEQYF. CDR3 nucleotide sequence: TGTGCCAGCAGTGCCACGGCCCTCGGCCTCTACGAGCAGTACTTC.

The gene calls are TRBV5-6 and TRBJ2-2, with 10 bases that match TRBD1. Germline V gene sequence: CDR1 SGHDT, CDR2 YYEEEE. V lost 4 bases to trimming and J lost 5 bases; unmatched junction nucleotides: 5. The CDR3 spans 15 residues. The CDR3 protein is CASSRRDRGTGELFF. For the CDR3, the DNA is TGTGCCAGCAGCCGAAGGGACAGGGGTACCGGGGAGCTGTTTTTT.

This clone was seen a handful of times. The V and J genes are TRBV18 and TRBJ1-2, with 7 bases identical to TRBD1. There are 14 residues in the CDR3. After removal of 2 bases from V and 5 bases from J, the junction contained 5 bases not matched to a gene. The germline V gene has CDR1 KGHSH and CDR2 LQKENI. CDR3 in amino acids: CASSPGDSLYGYTF. CDR3 nucleotide sequence: TGTGCCAGCTCACCAGGGGACAGCTTGTATGGCTACACCTTC.